The sequence of this T cell receptor beta chain was determined in a study of shared clonotypes between healthy human individuals. Worth noting for this clone: Its antigen is currently unknown.

In the naive CD8 group, cells lacked CD45RO and were positively selected for CCR7, so terminally differentiated effector memory CD45RA+ cells were left out. Germline V gives CDR1 WNHNN, CDR2 SYGVQD (reference sequence). The V segment lost 4 bases and the J segment 6 bases; nucleotides outside the gene matches: 4. The CDR3 sequence is 14 residues long. Broader study findings: Generally, naive subsets (rather than memory subsets) showed larger estimated richness. Naive CD4 clonotype sharing across a few donors was about 5%.

Some clones are missing from TCRdb's copy, which holds only in-frame ones; the method was immunoSEQ multiplex PCR. The repertoire holds more than 2 million clones, with approximately 94% as singletons. The source of this sequence is a man between 18 and 29 years old in good health. The chain couples TRBV10-1 to TRBJ2-2; 8 bases align to TRBD2. Sequenced material: naive CD8+ T cells sorted from blood. In nucleotides, the CDR3 is TGCGCCAGCAGTGTAGCGGGGACGGCCGGGGAGCTGTTTTTT. Translating it yields CASSVAGTAGELFF.